This T cell receptor beta chain was retrieved from a study of blood T cells in healthy people across ages. Findings and limits, study-wide: Higher diversity and more naive CD4+ cells were features of long-lived donors, compared to aged donors.

The CDR3 length is 15 residues. Between the trimmed V and J ends, which lost 4 bases and 1 base, there was a span of 11 bases. The germline CDR1 and CDR2 sequences are MNHNS and SASEGT. A second PCR of 7 to 11 cycles used a sample-barcoded 5' primer and a J-beta primer mix. Via MiXCR, TCRdb re-called the 5' RACE reads, giving one row per CDR3 protein. The sample has about 1,400,000 distinct CDR3 sequences, roughly 64% seen once. Comments on this clonotype: Its antigen is still unknown.

Ten milliliters of peripheral blood were drawn from each donor. The sequenced sample was blood. The rearrangement links TRBV6-1 to TRBJ2-1; D might be TRBD2 (5 bases). The receptor was isolated from a young man in good health. The CDR3 DNA sequence: TGTGCCAGCAGTGGTCCAGCGGATTCCTACAATGAGCAGTTCTTC. Translation: CASSGPADSYNEQFF.